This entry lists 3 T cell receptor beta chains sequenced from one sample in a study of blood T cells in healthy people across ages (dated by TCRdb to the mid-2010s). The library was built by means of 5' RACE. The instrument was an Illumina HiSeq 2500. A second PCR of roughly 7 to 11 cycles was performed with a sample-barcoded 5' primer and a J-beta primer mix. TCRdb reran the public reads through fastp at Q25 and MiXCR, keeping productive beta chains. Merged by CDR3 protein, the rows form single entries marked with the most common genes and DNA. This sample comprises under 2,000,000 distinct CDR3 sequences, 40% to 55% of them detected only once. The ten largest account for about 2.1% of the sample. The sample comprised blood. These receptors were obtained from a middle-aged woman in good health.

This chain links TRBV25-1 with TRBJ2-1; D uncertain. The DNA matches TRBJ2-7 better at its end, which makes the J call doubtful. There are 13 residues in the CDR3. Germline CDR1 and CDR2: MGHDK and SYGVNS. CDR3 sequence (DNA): TGTGCCAGCAGTGAGAACTCCTACAATGAGCAGTACTTC. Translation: CASSENSYNEQYF.

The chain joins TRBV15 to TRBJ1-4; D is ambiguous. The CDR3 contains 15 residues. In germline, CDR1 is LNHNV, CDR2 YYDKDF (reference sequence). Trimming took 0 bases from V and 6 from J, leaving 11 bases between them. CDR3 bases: TGTGCCACCAGCAGAGATCGGGCAGCTGATGAAAAACTGTTTTTT. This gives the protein CATSRDRAADEKLFF.

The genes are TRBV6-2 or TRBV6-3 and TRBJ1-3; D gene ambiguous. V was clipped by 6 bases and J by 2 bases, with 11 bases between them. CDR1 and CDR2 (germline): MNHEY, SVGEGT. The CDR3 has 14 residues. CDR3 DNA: TGTGCCAGCAGCCGACAATGGACTGGAAACACCATATATTTT. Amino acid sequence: CASSRQWTGNTIYF.